Sequencing of this TCR beta chain was carried out in a study of blood T cell repertoires in COVID-19. Sequencing used immunoSEQ multiplex PCR; TCRdb keeps in-frame clones, though not all of them. In the table there are about 180,000 clones, around 88% of which are singletons. This CDR3 region has 12 residues. Germline V gene data show CDR1 as SGHAT and CDR2 as FQDESV (reference sequence). Trimming took 0 bases from V and 10 from J, leaving 9 bases between them. The chain is built from TRBV11-1 and TRBJ1-1, with D possibly being TRBD1 (6 bases). Sequenced: peripheral blood. This TCR came from a woman under 40 with acute or convalescent COVID-19. The CDR3 DNA follows: TGTGCCAGCAGCTTAGCGCAAGGGGGAGCTTTCTTT. It encodes CASSLAQGGAFF.